This entry concerns a single T cell receptor (beta chain). The data belong to a study of brain T cells in children with intractable seizures. Produced via immunoSEQ multiplex PCR; TCRdb's table is partial and in-frame only. The profile shows 62,000 or so clones, about 96% of them singletons. Trimming pared 0 bases from V and 6 bases from J, leaving 9 bases between. The CDR3 is 13 amino acids. Germline CDR1 reads MNHEY; CDR2 reads SVGAGI. This receptor was obtained from a boy under two years old with focal cortical dysplasia and intractable seizures. The gene calls are TRBV6-5 and TRBJ2-7; D assignment may be TRBD1 or TRBD2 (6 bases each). The specimen comprised peripheral blood, sampled at surgery. DNA of the CDR3: TGTGCCAGCAGTTACTCCAAGGGGGGCGAGCAGTACTTC. This translates into CASSYSKGGEQYF.